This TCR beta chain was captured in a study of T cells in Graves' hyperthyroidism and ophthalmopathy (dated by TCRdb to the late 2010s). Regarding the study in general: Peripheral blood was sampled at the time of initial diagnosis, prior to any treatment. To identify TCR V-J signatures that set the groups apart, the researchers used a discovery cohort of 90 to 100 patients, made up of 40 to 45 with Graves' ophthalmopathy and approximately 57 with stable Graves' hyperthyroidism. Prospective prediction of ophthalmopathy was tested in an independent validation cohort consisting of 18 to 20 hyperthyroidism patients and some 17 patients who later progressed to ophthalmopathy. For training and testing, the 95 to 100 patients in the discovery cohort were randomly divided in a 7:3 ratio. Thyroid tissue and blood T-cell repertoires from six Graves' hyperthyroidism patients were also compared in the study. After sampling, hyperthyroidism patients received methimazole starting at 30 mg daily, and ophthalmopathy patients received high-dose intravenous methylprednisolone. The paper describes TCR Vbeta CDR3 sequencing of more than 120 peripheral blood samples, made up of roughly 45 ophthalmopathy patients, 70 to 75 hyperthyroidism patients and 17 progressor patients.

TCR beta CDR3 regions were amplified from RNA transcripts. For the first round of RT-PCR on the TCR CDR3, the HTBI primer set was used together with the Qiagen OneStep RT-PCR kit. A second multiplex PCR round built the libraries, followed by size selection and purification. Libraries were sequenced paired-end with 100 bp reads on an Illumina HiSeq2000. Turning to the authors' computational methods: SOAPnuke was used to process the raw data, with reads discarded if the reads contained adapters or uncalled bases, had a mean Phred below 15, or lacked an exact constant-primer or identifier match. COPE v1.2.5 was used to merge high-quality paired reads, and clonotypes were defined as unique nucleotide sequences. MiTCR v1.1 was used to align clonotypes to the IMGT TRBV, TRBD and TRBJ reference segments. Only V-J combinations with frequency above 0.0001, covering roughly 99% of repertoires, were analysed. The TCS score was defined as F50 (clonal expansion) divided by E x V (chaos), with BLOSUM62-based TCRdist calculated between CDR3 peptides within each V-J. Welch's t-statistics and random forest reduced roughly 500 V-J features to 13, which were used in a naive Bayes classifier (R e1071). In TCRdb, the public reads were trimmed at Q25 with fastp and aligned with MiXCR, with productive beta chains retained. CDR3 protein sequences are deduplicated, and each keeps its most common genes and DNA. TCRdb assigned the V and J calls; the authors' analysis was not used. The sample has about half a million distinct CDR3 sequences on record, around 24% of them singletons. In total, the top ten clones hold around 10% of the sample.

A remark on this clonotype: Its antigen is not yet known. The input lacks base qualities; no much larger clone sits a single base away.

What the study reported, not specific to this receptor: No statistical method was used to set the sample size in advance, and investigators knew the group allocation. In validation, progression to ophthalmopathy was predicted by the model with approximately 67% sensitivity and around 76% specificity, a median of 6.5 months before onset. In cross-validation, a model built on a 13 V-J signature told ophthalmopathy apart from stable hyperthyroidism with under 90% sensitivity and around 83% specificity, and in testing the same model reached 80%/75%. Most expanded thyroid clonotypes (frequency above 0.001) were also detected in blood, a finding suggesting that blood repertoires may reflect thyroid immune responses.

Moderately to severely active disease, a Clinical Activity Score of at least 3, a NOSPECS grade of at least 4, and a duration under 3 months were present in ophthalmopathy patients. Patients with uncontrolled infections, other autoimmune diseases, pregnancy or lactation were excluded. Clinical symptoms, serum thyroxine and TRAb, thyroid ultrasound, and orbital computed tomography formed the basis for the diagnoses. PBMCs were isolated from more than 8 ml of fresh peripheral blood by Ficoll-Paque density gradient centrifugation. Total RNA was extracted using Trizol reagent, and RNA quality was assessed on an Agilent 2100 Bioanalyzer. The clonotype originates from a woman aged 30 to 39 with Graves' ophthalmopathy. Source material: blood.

CDR3 loop: CASSLFSDNTEAFF. The DNA sequence is TGCGCCAGCAGCTTGTTTTCCGACAACACTGAAGCTTTCTTT. The V and J genes are TRBV5-1 and TRBJ1-1, with the D gene too uncertain to name. V is cut by 1 base and J by 2 bases, and the space between the germline ends is 9 bases. For CDR1 and CDR2, the germline V gene lists SGHRS and YFSETQ. The CDR3 covers 14 residues, taking in both the cysteine and the phenylalanine. Only CDR3 DNA is held: 42 bases, read in frame from base 1.